The 30 T cell receptor beta chains reported below all come from one sample, sequenced in a study of T-cell memory formation after mild COVID-19. TCRdb reanalysed the 5' RACE reads using MiXCR and keeps one entry per CDR3 protein. The sample has fewer than 250,000 distinct CDR3 sequences, around 25% seen once. Sequenced input: PBMCs or a T cell subset sorted from them (not recorded which). The receptors come from an adult woman who had mild COVID-19 (a few samples of this study predate the infection). Cell type and time point are not known.

The chain uses TRBV13 and TRBJ1-1; 8 nucleotides agree with TRBD1. The CDR3 covers 16 residues. The V gene's germline CDR1 is PRHDT and CDR2 FYEKMQ (reference sequence). The V segment lost 1 base and the J segment 0 bases; nucleotides outside the gene matches: 4. Here the CDR3 DNA reads TGTGCCAGCAGCTTAGCAAGGACAGGGTTGAACACTGAAGCTTTCTTT. This sequence encodes CASSLARTGLNTEAFF.

This clonotype turned up a few times. The J gene is TRBJ1-2, the V gene TRBV7-9; 10 bases are shared with TRBD1. V was clipped by 8 bases and J by 5 bases; unmatched bases: 8. The germline V gene has CDR1 SEHNR and CDR2 FQNEAQ (reference sequence). The CDR3 length is 14 residues. For the CDR3, the DNA is TGTGCCAGCTCGCGGACAGGGGGGGGTTATGGCTACACCTTC. Residues: CASSRTGGGYGYTF. Full variable domain (remainder filled in from reference TRBV7-9 and TRBJ1-2): DTGVSQNPRHKITKRGQNVTFRCDPISEHNRLYWYRQTLGQGPEFLTYFQNEAQLEKSRLLSDRFSAERPKGSFSTLEIQRTEQGDSAMYLCASSRTGGGYGYTFGSGTRLTVV.

The V gene is TRBV9, the J gene TRBJ1-5, with D unresolved. Germline CDR1 reads SGDLS; CDR2 reads YYNGEE. V lost 0 bases and J 3 bases, leaving 10 bases between the germline ends. The CDR3 has 15 residues. Written as DNA, the CDR3 is TGTGCCAGCAGCGTAGGGGCAGCCGTCAATCAGCCCCAGCATTTT. It codes for CASSVGAAVNQPQHF.

This clonotype occurred a few times. This sequence joins TRBV6-2 or TRBV6-3 and TRBJ2-1; 9 nucleotides match TRBD2. Trimming removed 7 bases from V and 7 bases from J; junction bases left unmatched: 8. In germline, CDR1 is MNHEY, CDR2 SVGEGT. The CDR3 sequence is 14 residues long. The CDR3: CASNHGTSQNEQFF. In nucleotides, the CDR3 is TGTGCCAGCAACCATGGGACTAGCCAAAATGAGCAGTTCTTC.

Only a few counts were recorded for this clonotype. The rearrangement links TRBV20-1 to TRBJ2-4; D could derive from TRBD1 or TRBD2 (5 bases each). Germline values: CDR1 DFQATT, CDR2 SNEGSKA (reference sequence). The CDR3 length is 16 residues. V was cut by 5 bases and J by 5 bases, with 22 bases left in between. The CDR3 reads CSALRVDSTYQNIQYF. The CDR3 nucleotides read TGCAGTGCTCTGAGGGTTGACAGCACCTATCAAAACATTCAGTACTTC.

V and J are TRBV21-1 and TRBJ2-7; TRBD1, as called in the table, went unchecked against the DNA. TRBV21-1 has pseudogene status. This CDR3 is 14 amino acids long. CDR3 in DNA: TGTGCCAGCAGCAAAGCGGGCAGGGGGTGCGAGCAGTACTTC. Translation: CASSKAGRGCEQYF.

This chain links TRBV15 with TRBJ2-7; D unclear. The CDR3 runs 14 residues. In germline, CDR1 is LNHNV, CDR2 YYDKDF (reference sequence). V lost 5 bases and J 2 bases, leaving 13 bases between the germline ends. The CDR3 nucleotides are TGTGCCACCAGCCTCCGCGACGGACCCTACGAGCAGTACTTC. It is translated as CATSLRDGPYEQYF.

J is TRBJ2-7 and V is TRBV14; TRBD1 matches 8 bases. CDR1 and CDR2 from the germline V gene are SGHDN and FVKESK. The CDR3 totals 14 residues. The J segment lost 10 bases and the V segment lost 5 bases, leaving 13 bases of the junction unmatched. The chain's CDR3 is CASSFRGQGLFQYF. CDR3 nucleotides: TGTGCCAGCAGCTTTCGCGGACAGGGTCTTTTTCAGTACTTC.

This clonotype has at least ten counts. The chain carries TRBV4-1 and TRBJ1-1; D is perhaps TRBD1 (5 bases). Germline-derived CDR1 and CDR2 are MGHRA and YSYEKL. Between the trimmed V and J ends, which lost 1 base and 10 bases, there was a span of 13 bases. The CDR3 loop spans 13 amino acids. DNA for the CDR3: TGCGCCAGCAGCCAAGGAAGGGCTGGGGGAGCTTTCTTT. Translation: CASSQGRAGGAFF.

The rearrangement uses TRBV20-1 and TRBJ2-1, with TRBD2 matching 11 bases. Germline loops: CDR1 DFQATT, CDR2 SNEGSKA (reference sequence). Trimming took 2 bases from V and 11 from J; bases not matched to a gene: 26. This CDR3 has 20 amino acids. CDR3 in DNA: TGCAGTGCTAGAACCCCGCTCGGTAGCGGGAGGGCCGCCGGAGTGGATAAGCAGTTCTTC. It specifies CSARTPLGSGRAAGVDKQFF.

This clonotype was seen more than once but under ten times. The chain is built from TRBV7-2 and TRBJ2-3; D may be TRBD2 (5 bases). V dropped 1 base and J dropped 4 bases, with 33 bases sitting between them. The CDR3 length is 22 residues. Germline CDR1 reads SGHTA; CDR2 reads FQGNSA. The DNA for the CDR3 is TGTGCCAGCAGCTTAGTATCGGCGAACCGGGCCGGGATCTTCAAACCGCCAGATACGCAGTATTTT. Its protein product is CASSLVSANRAGIFKPPDTQYF.

This chain links TRBV24-1 with TRBJ2-2, with TRBD1 as a possible D gene (6 bases). CDR3 length equals 14 residues. The germline V gene has CDR1 KGHDR and CDR2 SFDVKD. Trimming shortened V by 4 bases and J by 6 bases, and 11 bases separated the two germline ends. The CDR3 DNA sequence: TGTGCCACCAGTGACTCACAGGGCCCCGGGGAGCTGTTTTTT. It translates to CATSDSQGPGELFF.

CDR3 region: CASSASGGVTGELFF. The CDR3 DNA reads TGTGCCAGCAGCGCCTCAGGTGGGGTCACCGGGGAGCTGTTTTTT. This sequence joins TRBV7-3 and TRBJ2-2; D gene ambiguous. Germline CDR1 SGHTA, CDR2 FQGTGA. This CDR3 has 15 amino acids. The V and J ends lost 5 bases and 4 bases respectively, with 14 bases between them.

The chain links TRBV20-1 to TRBJ2-5; 7 positions agree with TRBD1. Germline-derived CDR1 and CDR2 are DFQATT and SNEGSKA (reference sequence). The CDR3 runs 12 residues. V dropped 6 bases and J dropped 4; count of bases not matched to a gene: 5. In DNA, the CDR3 is TGCAGTGCCGCGGACAGGAGAGAGACCCAGTACTTC. This translates into CSAADRRETQYF.

V gene TRBV20-1 combines with J gene TRBJ1-2; D call uncertain. The CDR3 contains 12 residues. V lost 6 bases to trimming and J lost 5 bases, with 13 bases between them. Per germline, CDR1 DFQATT and CDR2 SNEGSKA (reference sequence). Here the CDR3 reads CSAFQESYGYTF. CDR3 bases: TGCAGTGCGTTTCAGGAGTCTTATGGCTACACCTTC.

This rearrangement joins TRBV20-1 to TRBJ1-2; maybe TRBD1 (5 bases). Trimming removed 5 bases from V and 2 bases from J, with 15 bases in between. Germline-derived CDR1 and CDR2 are DFQATT and SNEGSKA (reference sequence). CDR3 length equals 14 residues. The CDR3 loop reads CSAFLLQGNYGYTF. CDR3 sequence (DNA): TGCAGTGCTTTTCTCCTTCAGGGAAACTATGGCTACACCTTC.

This chain links TRBV4-3 with TRBJ1-4, with 8 bases aligning to TRBD1. Germline trimming cut 4 bases from V and 6 bases from J; bases unmatched to any gene: 13. Per germline, CDR1 LGHNA and CDR2 YSLEER. The CDR3 covers 17 residues. The CDR3: CASSRGQGTNKYEKLFF. For the CDR3, the DNA is TGCGCCAGCAGCCGTGGACAGGGAACGAATAAGTATGAAAAACTGTTTTTT.

This clonotype was counted only a few times. As DNA, the CDR3 is TGTGCCAGCCTCCAGGGCCAGCAGAACACTGAAGCTTTCTTT. Translation gives CASLQGQQNTEAFF. The chain carries TRBV12-3 or TRBV12-4 and TRBJ1-1; perhaps TRBD1 as D (5 bases). The CDR3 is 14 residues long. Trimming left V 8 bases short and J 1 base short, with 14 bases between.

The rearrangement uses TRBV2 and TRBJ2-3, with TRBD1 identical over 8 bases. Germline CDR1 reads SNHLY; CDR2 reads FYNNEI. V gave up 7 bases and J gave up 1 base; unmatched junction bases: 7. The CDR3 runs 15 residues. CDR3 region: CASNPDRVGTDTQYF. For the CDR3, the DNA is TGTGCCAGCAACCCGGACAGGGTCGGCACAGATACGCAGTATTTT.

The rearrangement links TRBV28 to TRBJ1-6; D unclear. The CDR3 is made up of 13 amino acids. Germline loops: CDR1 MDHEN, CDR2 SYDVKM. The ends were cut back, 10 bases at V and 6 bases at J, with 13 bases in the middle. This CDR3 is CAIHSVGNSPLHF. CDR3 coding DNA: TGTGCCATCCACTCGGTGGGTAATTCACCCCTCCACTTT. Drawing the rest from reference TRBV28 and TRBJ1-6, the complete variable domain is DVKVTQSSRYLVKRTGEKVFLECVQDMDHENMFWYRQDPGLGLRLIYFSYDVKMKEKGDIPEGYSVSREKKERFSLILESASTNQTSMYLCAIHSVGNSPLHFGNGTRLTVT.

This clonotype was detected only a few times. CDR3 coding DNA: TGCAGTGCTAGCGGAAGGGGTGAGCAGTTCTTC. Protein product: CSASGRGEQFF. This chain links TRBV20-1 with TRBJ2-1, with D possibly TRBD1 on 5 matching bases. The CDR3 loop spans 11 amino acids. Germline CDR1 reads DFQATT; CDR2 reads SNEGSKA (reference sequence). V lost 3 bases, J lost 9 bases, and 9 bases lay in between.

This clonotype occurred a few times. The genes are TRBV7-9 and TRBJ1-5; TRBD1 might be the D (6 bases). The germline gives CDR1 SEHNR, CDR2 FQNEAQ (reference sequence). Trimming took off 4 bases at V and 13 bases at J, with 11 bases between the two ends. The CDR3 covers 11 residues. CDR3 DNA sequence: TGTGCCAGCAGCTCACAGGGAGGTCAGCATTTT. This encodes CASSSQGGQHF.

The chain links TRBV7-9 to TRBJ2-1; 9 nucleotides agree with TRBD1. Germline V gene lookup returns CDR1 SEHNR and CDR2 FQNEAQ (reference sequence). V shed 4 bases and J 7 bases; nucleotides not matched to a gene: 5. This CDR3 contains 14 residues. The CDR3 sequence: CASSSRDRENEQFF. The CDR3 DNA follows: TGTGCCAGCAGCTCTCGGGACAGGGAGAATGAGCAGTTCTTC. The full variable domain, in which reference TRBV7-9 and TRBJ2-1 provide the parts outside the CDR3, is DTGVSQNPRHKITKRGQNVTFRCDPISEHNRLYWYRQTLGQGPEFLTYFQNEAQLEKSRLLSDRFSAERPKGSFSTLEIQRTEQGDSAMYLCASSSRDRENEQFFGPGTRLTVL.

The chain couples TRBV5-5 to TRBJ2-3; D gene ambiguous. CDR1 is SGHKS and CDR2 is YYEKEE in the germline V gene (reference sequence). V was pared by 0 bases and J by 1 base, with 9 bases between. The length of the CDR3 is 15 residues. The CDR3 DNA is TGTGCCAGCAGCTTGGTGGCTCGACGCACAGATACGCAGTATTTT. This sequence encodes CASSLVARRTDTQYF.

This chain joins TRBV5-1 and TRBJ2-3; D is ambiguous. Germline CDR1 and CDR2: SGHRS and YFSETQ. V lost 0 bases to trimming and J lost 2 bases, with 10 bases between them. This CDR3 has 15 amino acids. In DNA, the CDR3 is TGCGCCAGCAGCTTGGCTGGACGGCCCACAGATACGCAGTATTTT. The encoded protein is CASSLAGRPTDTQYF.

This chain links TRBV7-6 with TRBJ2-2; TRBD2 matches at 12 bases. The germline V gene encodes CDR1 SGHVS and CDR2 FNYEAQ. The CDR3 length is 17 residues. V gave up 3 bases and J gave up 2 bases; unmatched junction bases: 4. The CDR3 DNA sequence: TGTGCCAGCAGCTTGAGACTAGCGGGAGTAAACACCGGGGAGCTGTTTTTT. Translated: CASSLRLAGVNTGELFF. Supplemented by reference TRBV7-6 and TRBJ2-2, the full variable domain reads GAGVSQSPRYKVTKRGQDVALRCDPISGHVSLYWYRQALGQGPEFLTYFNYEAQQDKSGLPNDRFSAERPEGSISTLTIQRTEQRDSAMYRCASSLRLAGVNTGELFFGEGSRLTVL.

The chain employs TRBV7-3 and TRBJ2-1, with 11 nucleotides matching TRBD2. The CDR3 is made up of 17 amino acids. V shed 2 bases, J shed 4 bases, and the junction held 7 bases outside the gene matches. Germline V lookup: CDR1 SGHTA, CDR2 FQGTGA. In nucleotides, the CDR3 is TGTGCCAGCAGCTTAGTAGCTAGCGGGGGGACTTACAATGAGCAGTTCTTC. Amino acids: CASSLVASGGTYNEQFF.

This clonotype was picked up a small number of times. J is TRBJ2-7 and V is TRBV24-1, with 9 nucleotides matching TRBD1. Germline V gene data show CDR1 as KGHDR and CDR2 as SFDVKD. V shed 2 bases, J shed 5 bases, and the junction held 6 bases outside the gene matches. The CDR3 sequence is 15 residues long. CDR3 protein: CATSDSGTGINEQYF. As DNA, the CDR3 is TGTGCCACCAGTGATTCCGGGACAGGGATCAACGAGCAGTACTTC.

The chain recombines TRBV12-3 or TRBV12-4 with TRBJ1-6; D is unclear. The CDR3 contains 16 residues. Trimming took 2 bases from V and 5 from J, leaving 13 bases between them. The CDR3 spells CASSLSGRRNNSPLHF. CDR3 in DNA: TGTGCCAGCAGTTTAAGCGGACGCAGGAATAATTCACCCCTCCACTTT.

The chain recombines TRBV25-1 with TRBJ2-6; maybe TRBD2 (6 bases). V dropped 1 base and J dropped 0 bases, with 7 bases sitting between them. Per germline, CDR1 MGHDK and CDR2 SYGVNS. This CDR3 is built from 16 residues. CDR3 coding DNA: TGTGCCAGCAGTGAATGGGGGGACTCTGGGGCCAACGTCCTGACTTTC. Protein sequence: CASSEWGDSGANVLTF.